A single sample is the source of the 19 T cell receptor beta chains below, sequenced in a study of CD8+CD57+ T cells in acquired aplastic anemia. For CDR3 and TCR beta VDJ profiling, genomic DNA was the template used. TCRdb redid the calling of the reads with MiXCR, one entry per CDR3 protein. The table shows about 270,000 distinct CDR3 sequences, with around 60% occurring only once. Sequenced: sorted CD4+, CD8+, or CD8+CD57+ T cells (not recorded which) from PBMCs. These receptor sequences come from a human donor with severe aplastic anemia or a healthy control (not recorded which).

The sample holds a few counts of this clonotype. The chain uses TRBV6-1 and TRBJ1-6; D is ambiguous. Per the germline V gene, CDR1 is MNHNS and CDR2 is SASEGT. Trimming took off 1 base at V and 9 bases at J, with 7 bases between the two ends. The CDR3 has 13 residues. This CDR3 reads CASSEGGVSPLHF. CDR3 nucleotides: TGTGCCAGCAGTGAAGGTGGGGTTTCACCCCTCCACTTT.

J is TRBJ2-5 and V is TRBV20-1; possible D gene TRBD2, 6 bases. V was pared by 6 bases and J by 3 bases, with 8 bases between. This CDR3 spans 11 amino acids. The germline CDR1 and CDR2 sequences are DFQATT and SNEGSKA (reference sequence). The CDR3 region has the DNA TGCAGTGCCGAGCGGGAAGAGACCCAGTACTTC. Its translation is CSAEREETQYF.

The genes are TRBV29-1 and TRBJ2-5, with D perhaps TRBD1 (5 bases). Trimming cost V 7 bases and J 2 bases, with 14 bases left between them. The CDR3 length is 13 residues. CDR1 and CDR2 (germline): SQVTM, ANQGSEA. The CDR3 is CSARQLLQETQYF. The DNA for the CDR3 is TGCAGCGCCAGACAGTTGCTTCAAGAGACCCAGTACTTC.

The genes are TRBV6-5 and TRBJ2-7; 7 bases line up with TRBD1. Losses at the gene ends were 0 bases for V and 0 bases for J; bases not matched to a gene: 2. CDR1 is MNHEY, CDR2 SVGAGI, per germline. This CDR3 contains 15 residues. CDR3 nucleotide sequence: TGTGCCAGCAGTTACTCGTCAGGGGGCTCCTACGAGCAGTACTTC. Protein product: CASSYSSGGSYEQYF.

The CDR3 coding sequence is TGTACTAGCAGCGGGGAGGCCAGGATTAAACAGACCCAGTACTTC. Its protein is CTSSGEARIKQTQYF. V is TRBV7-7 and J is TRBJ2-5; TRBD2 matches at 7 bases. The V gene's germline CDR1 is SSHAT and CDR2 FNYEAQ (reference sequence). This CDR3 has 15 amino acids.

At least ten counts were recorded for this clonotype. V is TRBV14 and J is TRBJ2-1; the D is unclear. This CDR3 region has 12 residues. Per germline, CDR1 SGHDN and CDR2 FVKESK. Trimming left V 0 bases short and J 13 bases short, with 10 bases between. The CDR3 sequence: CASSQEVWQQFF. In nucleotides, the CDR3 is TGTGCCAGCAGCCAAGAAGTATGGCAACAGTTCTTC.

The genes are TRBV20-1 and TRBJ1-1; D gene unclear. From germline, CDR1 is DFQATT and CDR2 SNEGSKA (reference sequence). Trimming removed 2 bases at V and 0 bases at J, with 7 bases between. The CDR3 length is 13 residues. CDR3 residues: CSARRQVNTEAFF. The CDR3 bases are TGCAGTGCTAGAAGGCAGGTGAACACTGAAGCTTTCTTT.

This clonotype showed up just a few times. The chain is built from TRBV20-1 and TRBJ2-5; a weak D match, TRBD2 (6 bases). This CDR3 spans 13 amino acids. Germline V CDR1 and CDR2: DFQATT, SNEGSKA (reference sequence). V shed 3 bases and J shed 2 bases, with 10 bases lying between them. The CDR3 spells CSASGGWQETQYF. The CDR3 DNA reads TGCAGTGCTAGCGGGGGATGGCAAGAGACCCAGTACTTC.

Regarding this clonotype: This may be a read error: a much more frequent sequence differs by one nucleotide. V gene TRBV30 combines with J gene TRBJ1-4; unclear D gene. This CDR3 contains 14 residues. The germline gives CDR1 GTSNPN, CDR2 SVGIG (reference sequence). In nucleotides, the CDR3 is TGTGCCTGGAGTGACGACCGGTCTAATGAAAAACTGTTATTT. This encodes CAWSDDRSNEKLLF.

This clonotype was detected once. The chain couples TRBV6-1 to TRBJ2-3, with 8 bases aligning to TRBD2. The V and J ends lost 5 bases and 2 bases, in that order; junction bases with no gene match: 9. Germline CDR1 and CDR2: MNHNS and SASEGT. The CDR3 spans 16 residues. The CDR3 region is CASSTGGRGHTDTQYF. CDR3 DNA sequence: TGTGCCAGCAGTACGGGGGGGCGGGGCCACACAGATACGCAGTATTTT.

This clonotype was recorded at least ten times. The chain joins TRBV7-9 to TRBJ2-1, with 12 bases lining up with TRBD1. The CDR3 length is 20 residues. Germline V CDR1 and CDR2: SEHNR, FQNEAQ (reference sequence). With 5 bases clipped from V and 6 bases from J, the junction kept 20 bases outside the gene matches. As DNA, the CDR3 is TGTGCCAGCAGCCCAGAGACGGGACAGGGGGCGTCTTGGTCTCCCAATGAGCAGTTCTTC. Amino acid sequence: CASSPETGQGASWSPNEQFF.

The chain uses TRBV5-1 and TRBJ2-6; 8 positions match TRBD1. With V trimmed by 0 bases and J by 2 bases, 7 bases remained unmatched. This CDR3 contains 18 residues. Germline loops: CDR1 SGHRS, CDR2 YFSETQ. CDR3 nucleotides: TGCGCCAGCAGCTTGGCCATACAGGGGGGAACTGGGGCCAACGTCCTGACTTTC. Protein sequence: CASSLAIQGGTGANVLTF.

This clonotype was counted ten times or more. The chain couples TRBV5-8 to TRBJ1-3; D is unclear. V lost 0 bases and J 0 bases, leaving 7 bases between the germline ends. This CDR3 spans 15 amino acids. The germline V gene encodes CDR1 SGHTS and CDR2 YDEGEE. The CDR3 region has the DNA TGTGCCAGCAGCTTGGGAAGGACCTCTGGAAACACCATATATTTT. This translates into CASSLGRTSGNTIYF.

This clonotype was observed many times. The chain is built from TRBV13 and TRBJ1-4; D is possibly TRBD1 (5 bases). Germline V gives CDR1 PRHDT, CDR2 FYEKMQ (reference sequence). The CDR3 totals 19 residues. V lost 0 bases, J lost 8 bases, and 25 bases lay in between. The CDR3 bases are TGTGCCAGCAGCTTAGGCCCAAGTCAGGGTTTAGAGGGTTTGGAAAAACTGTTTTTT. This gives the protein CASSLGPSQGLEGLEKLFF.

The genes are TRBV29-1 and TRBJ1-1; D remains unclear. Trimming stripped 6 bases from V and 7 bases from J, with 12 bases between. CDR1 and CDR2 (germline): SQVTM, ANQGSEA. The CDR3 length is 11 residues. Here the CDR3 reads CSVPGAVEAFF. CDR3 coding DNA: TGCAGCGTCCCTGGCGCGGTTGAAGCTTTCTTT.

This rearrangement joins TRBV9 to TRBJ2-5, with 9 bases aligning to TRBD2. Germline-derived CDR1 and CDR2 are SGDLS and YYNGEE. The CDR3 totals 13 residues. With V trimmed by 3 bases and J by 5 bases, 2 bases remained unmatched. CDR3 in DNA: TGTGCCAGCAGCGGGAGCGGGAGGGAGACCCAGTACTTC. This encodes CASSGSGRETQYF. Combining the CDR3 with reference TRBV9 and TRBJ2-5 gives the whole variable domain DSGVTQTPKHLITATGQRVTLRCSPRSGDLSVYWYQQSLDQGLQFLIQYYNGEERAKGNILERFSAQQFPDLHSELNLSSLELGDSALYFCASSGSGRETQYFGPGTRLLVL.

The chain recombines TRBV2 with TRBJ2-5, with no clear D. The CDR3 length is 13 residues. V was shortened by 2 bases and J by 5 bases, with 9 bases between the two germline ends. CDR1 and CDR2 from the germline V gene are SNHLY and FYNNEI. The CDR3 loop is CASSEIGRETQYF. The CDR3 bases are TGTGCCAGCAGTGAAATCGGGCGGGAGACCCAGTACTTC.

Concerning this clonotype itself: An end of the junction differs from the germline gene, which may be a read error. CDR3 in DNA: TGCGCCAGCAGCTTCGGACTAGCGGACTCCTACGAGCAGTACTTC. This translates into CASSFGLADSYEQYF. The rearrangement joins TRBV9 to TRBJ2-7, with 10 bases matching TRBD2. The CDR3 totals 15 residues. Per germline, CDR1 SGDLS and CDR2 YYNGEE.

A remark on this clonotype: The CDR3 ends on some other residue instead of the conserved phenylalanine or tryptophan, so this is likely a read error. The DNA is omitted, as the CDR3 cannot be located on it reliably, and the CDR3 follows TCRdb's listing. V gene TRBV4-2 combines with J gene TRBJ2-7; whether TRBD2, the table's D call, matches the DNA was not checked. CDR1 LGHNA and CDR2 YNFKEQ come from the germline V gene. The length of the CDR3 is 10 amino acids, counting both ends. Here the CDR3 reads CASSHPGLAG.